A single sample is the source of the 5 T cell receptor beta chains below, sequenced in a study of spatial heterogeneity in lung cancer. Study observations and caveats: Tumoral mutation counts were tracked by counts of expanded intratumoral alpha and beta TCRs.

Antigens of these TCRs are unknown. Time point defined: sample taken at primary tumor resection. From the 5' RACE reads, TCRdb called clonotypes with MiXCR, one entry per CDR3 protein. Among 2,500 to 3,000 distinct CDR3 sequences listed, around 54% were seen once. The sequences come from lung tumor tissue, collected at surgery. Receptor source: a male donor with early-stage non-small cell lung cancer.

This clonotype occurred once. Found in a library prepared for alpha chains, this beta chain is an off-target read, and its abundance has little meaning. The J gene is TRBJ1-1, the V gene TRBV12-3 or TRBV12-4, with D possibly matching TRBD1 (5 bases). V was trimmed by 1 base and J by 5 bases, leaving 8 bases between them. There are 13 residues in the CDR3. The DNA of the CDR3 is TGTGCCAGCAGTTTAGGCAGGGCAACTGAAGCTTTCTTT. This sequence encodes CASSLGRATEAFF.

A few counts support this clonotype. This beta chain slipped into a library made for alpha chains as a stray read, so its size is not meaningful. The gene calls are TRBV7-9 and TRBJ2-2; D gene unclear. Trimming left V 8 bases short and J 6 bases short, with 10 bases between. The length of the CDR3 is 12 residues. Per germline, CDR1 SEHNR and CDR2 FQNEAQ (reference sequence). The CDR3 is CASRWGSGELFF. The CDR3 bases are TGTGCCAGCCGTTGGGGTTCCGGGGAGCTGTTTTTT. The complete variable domain, with remaining parts taken from reference TRBV7-9 and TRBJ2-2, reads DTGVSQNPRHKITKRGQNVTFRCDPISEHNRLYWYRQTLGQGPEFLTYFQNEAQLEKSRLLSDRFSAERPKGSFSTLEIQRTEQGDSAMYLCASRWGSGELFFGEGSRLTVL.

For this clonotype: This beta chain appears as a stray read in a library generated for alpha chains; its size is not informative. This sequence joins TRBV12-3 or TRBV12-4 and TRBJ1-2; no definite D call. Trimming stripped 6 bases from V and 8 bases from J, with 13 bases between. The CDR3 runs 12 residues. As DNA, the CDR3 is TGTGCCAGCAGGGGCCCGCCGCGGGGCTACACCTTC. Residues: CASRGPPRGYTF.

In regard to this clonotype: Since the library was made to target alpha chains, this beta chain is a stray read and its abundance is not meaningful. This rearrangement joins TRBV20-1 to TRBJ1-1, with TRBD1 identical over 7 bases. V lost 5 bases, J lost 4 bases, and 10 bases stayed unmatched. The CDR3 loop spans 14 amino acids. Germline CDR1 reads DFQATT; CDR2 reads SNEGSKA (reference sequence). The CDR3 DNA is TGCAGTGCTTCGGGACAGATCATGAGCACTGAAGCTTTCTTT. Residues: CSASGQIMSTEAFF.

Concerning this clonotype: This beta chain is an off-target read within a library intended for alpha chains, so its frequency means little. The V and J genes are TRBV12-3 or TRBV12-4 and TRBJ2-1; a weak D match, TRBD1 (6 bases). The V and J ends lost 6 bases and 4 bases respectively, with 19 bases between them. The CDR3 is made up of 16 amino acids. CDR3: CASRSAGTTNYNEQFF. CDR3 sequence (DNA): TGTGCCAGCAGATCCGCTGGGACAACAAATTACAATGAGCAGTTCTTC.